This TCR beta chain was sequenced in a study of T cell responses to AZD1222 COVID-19 vaccine. Findings of the study overall: Receipt of two AZD1222 doses was followed by a rise in Spike-specific TCR breadth and depth. At baseline, seropositivity was found in only a handful of AZD1222 recipients.

V was shortened by 7 bases and J by 10 bases, with 11 bases between the two germline ends. The CDR3 contains 11 residues. Sequenced by immunoSEQ multiplex PCR; TCRdb stores in-frame clones only, minus some. Altogether about 94,000 clones are present, around nine tenths being singletons, with the ten largest covering roughly 13%. Of note for this clone: Antigen: not known.

The sample consisted of peripheral blood, taken on day 0 of AZD1222 vaccination. J is TRBJ2-1 and V is TRBV12-3 or TRBV12-4; D uncertain. The sequence was collected from an adult in good health. The CDR3 DNA reads as TGTGCCAGCAAAAAGAGGCGCGAGCAGTTCTTC. Protein: CASKKRREQFF.